This TCR beta chain was identified in a study of blood T cell repertoires in COVID-19. This clone was recorded a few times. TCRdb's table, derived via immunoSEQ multiplex PCR, lists solely in-frame clones and lacks some. The sample yields 11,000 to 15,000 clones, roughly 87% seen once. Germline V CDR1 and CDR2: SGHRS, YFSETQ. The CDR3 length is 15 residues. J gave up 7 bases and V 4 bases, and 8 bases lay outside the gene matches. The sample was peripheral blood. The chain has TRBV5-1 and TRBJ2-2; 9 bases map to TRBD1. The TCR comes from a human donor in a cohort sampled during active COVID-19. CDR3 sequence reads: CASSPSGTGFGELFF. The DNA of the CDR3 is TGCGCCAGCAGCCCATCCGGGACAGGGTTCGGGGAGCTGTTTTTT.